This T cell receptor (beta chain) was retrieved from a study of blood T cell repertoires in COVID-19 (dated by TCRdb to 2019 to 2021). Regarding the study in general: Samples covering the acute and convalescent phases of COVID-19 were provided by collaborators in the United States, Italy and Spain. Where HLA class I and class II types were available, the types were taken from metadata supplied by the sample provider, not from assay-based typing. The prospective study material was composed of cDNA or gDNA derived from T cells, B-cell-depleted T cells, or PBMCs. The sample metadata nearly always contained a de-identified subject ID, COVID-19 status, age in years and sex. The repertoires were released in a freely available public database meant as a resource for research on the immune response to SARS-CoV-2. The dataset comprised deeply sampled blood TCRbeta repertoires from subjects exposed to, actively infected with, or recovered from COVID-19. Samples came from the ongoing ImmuneRACE study (first 160 participants) plus 1,254 subjects from 6 global collaborators. Summary of the overall study and its limitations: How much clinical and demographic metadata was included differed by source and by participant, and the metadata was provided uncurated.

TCRbeta CDR3 regions were amplified from genomic DNA by means of the immunoSEQ Assay, a bias-controlled multiplex PCR. Per the original workflow: The number of nucleated cells in each sample was estimated from the amplification of reference gene primers within the assay. To quantify the absolute abundance of each unique TCRbeta CDR3 rearrangement, sequence reads were collapsed and filtered. For each sample, productive Simpson clonality was calculated as the square root of Simpson's diversity index over productive rearrangements. Not all clones reach the TCRdb copy of this immuneACCESS table, which keeps in-frame sequences only. Checked studies attribute under half of the gap to unresolved V genes and leave the rest unexplained. That table is the source of V, J and clone size, and D and trimming were worked out from the DNA. This sample gives around 95,000 clones in total; under 90% of them show up just once. The ten largest clones take up about 13% of the sample.

Including cysteine and phenylalanine, the CDR3 has 13 amino acids. Only the CDR3 DNA is retained, 39 bases long and in frame from the first base. V ends up 5 bases short and J 8 bases short, with an unmatched junction base count of 8. Collaborating institutions collected whole blood in K2EDTA tubes following their own protocols. For TCRbeta analysis, collaborators shipped samples as frozen whole blood, isolated PBMCs, or DNA extracted from either of those sample types. Points on this clone: It lacks a known antigen. Base qualities were left out, and no much larger clone turns up one base away.

In this chain, TRBV12-3 or TRBV12-4 is recombined with TRBJ2-5, with 7 bases matching TRBD1. This clonotype was sampled from a human donor in a cohort sampled during active COVID-19. The sequenced sample was peripheral blood. The CDR3 protein sequence reads: CASSRDSQRTQYF. The DNA reads as follows: TGTGCCAGCAGTCGGGACAGTCAAAGAACCCAGTACTTC.